The entry below gives a single T cell receptor (beta chain) sequence along with its context. The method was immunoSEQ multiplex PCR; TCRdb's version includes in-frame clones alone and lacks a portion of them. The sample lists roughly 350,000 clones, about 89% occurring once. This record belongs to a study of blood T cell repertoires in COVID-19. In the study overall: The United States, Italy and Spain provided the acute and convalescent COVID-19 samples.

This CDR3 is 20 amino acids long. The germline gives CDR1 SGHDN, CDR2 FVKESK. Germline trimming cut 1 base from V and 1 base from J; bases unmatched to any gene: 15. The specimen was peripheral blood. This clonotype originated in a woman aged 25 to 45 with COVID-19, enrolled during active disease. The chain uses TRBV14 and TRBJ1-5; 8 bases are shared with TRBD1. As DNA, the CDR3 is TGTGCCAGCAGCCAAGGAATAGGGAGGACAGGGCCAGGGAGCAATCAGCCCCAGCATTTT. Protein: CASSQGIGRTGPGSNQPQHF.